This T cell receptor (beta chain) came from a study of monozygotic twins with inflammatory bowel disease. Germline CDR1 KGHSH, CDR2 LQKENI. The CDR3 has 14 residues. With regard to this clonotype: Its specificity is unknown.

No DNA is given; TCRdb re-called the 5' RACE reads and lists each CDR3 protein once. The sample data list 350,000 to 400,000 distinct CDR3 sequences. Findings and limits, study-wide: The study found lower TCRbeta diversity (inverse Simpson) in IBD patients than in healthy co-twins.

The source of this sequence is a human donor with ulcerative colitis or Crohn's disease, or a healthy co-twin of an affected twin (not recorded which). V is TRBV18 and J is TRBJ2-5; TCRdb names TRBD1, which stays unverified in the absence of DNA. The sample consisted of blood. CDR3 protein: CASSMHPGGETQYF.